This T cell receptor beta chain was captured by sequencing in a study of vaccination effects on CD4 cells after COVID-19. Overall study results and limits: Relatively few convalescent patients took part in the study, which had no early post-infection timepoints. Clones of infection and vaccine origin contracted markedly late after vaccination.

About this clone itself: Its target is unknown.

The CDR3 spans 15 residues. Trimming left V 0 bases short and J 1 base short, with 8 bases between. CDR1 is SGHRS, CDR2 YFSETQ, per germline. Antigen-specific CD4+ T cells expanded by the ViraFEST assay with viral peptide pools were then sequenced. Subsequent to less than 13 days of culture, CD4+ T cells were isolated. Absence of prior SARS-CoV-2 infection characterized the vaccine recipients, who showed negative nucleocapsid antibodies. With 8.5 to 10 ug/ml peptides and 9.5 to 10 IU/ml IL-2, fewer than 2.5 million PBMC per well were cultured. The authors exchanged half the medium for IL-2 medium on days 3 and 7. Profiled with immunoSEQ multiplex PCR; TCRdb holds only in-frame clones, not every one. The data contain some 30,000 clones, roughly two thirds of them singletons.

This clonotype was obtained from a human donor who received a COVID-19 vaccine. The chain is built from TRBV5-1 and TRBJ1-3; D remains ambiguous. Sequenced here: CD4+ T cells from PBMCs cultured with SARS-CoV-2 spike peptides, sampled before COVID-19 vaccination. The CDR3 spells CASSLGRGSGNTIYF. CDR3 bases: TGCGCCAGCAGCTTGGGTCGCGGTTCTGGAAACACCATATATTTT. Supplemented by reference TRBV5-1 and TRBJ1-3, the full variable domain reads KAGVTQTPRYLIKTRGQQVTLSCSPISGHRSVSWYQQTPGQGLQFLFEYFSETQRNKGNFPGRFSGRQFSNSRSEMNVSTLELGDSALYLCASSLGRGSGNTIYFGEGSWLTVV.